The 27 T cell receptor beta chains below come from one sample, sequenced in a study of control samples from healthy donors and cancer patients. The repertoire was sequenced with immunoSEQ multiplex PCR; TCRdb's copy has only in-frame clones and lacks some. The table lists about 110,000 clones, approximately 80% of them singletons. The sample taken for sequencing was blood. Every receptor here comes from a man between 18 and 29 years old in good health.

The chain combines TRBV28 with TRBJ2-7, with D possibly being TRBD2 (6 bases). Germline assignment: CDR1 MDHEN and CDR2 SYDVKM. The germline V and J ends were trimmed by 9 bases and 4 bases, with 16 bases remaining between them. The CDR3 runs to 13 residues. The CDR3 protein is CASGPGELYEQYV. CDR3 DNA sequence: TGTGCCAGTGGACCGGGAGAACTTTACGAGCAGTACGTC.

This clone was observed a few times. CDR3 protein: CASSEPDGGANVLTF. In nucleotides, the CDR3 is TGTGCCAGCAGTGAACCGGATGGTGGGGCCAACGTCCTGACTTTC. The chain employs TRBV6-1 and TRBJ2-6; D is uncertain. Per the germline V gene, CDR1 is MNHNS and CDR2 is SASEGT. The CDR3 consists of 15 residues. V dropped 2 bases and J dropped 3 bases, with 8 bases sitting between them.

The chain couples TRBV5-1 to TRBJ1-2, with TRBD1 matching over 9 bases. V was clipped by 3 bases and J by 7 bases; unmatched bases: 7. Germline V gene lookup returns CDR1 SGHRS and CDR2 YFSETQ. The CDR3 spans 14 residues. The CDR3 spells CASSWGATGGGYTF. In DNA, the CDR3 is TGCGCCAGCAGCTGGGGGGCGACAGGGGGTGGCTACACCTTC.

The chain uses TRBV2 and TRBJ1-5; D ambiguous. CDR3 length equals 14 residues. CDR1 is SNHLY and CDR2 is FYNNEI in the germline V gene. With 2 bases removed from V and 3 bases from J, the gap between germline ends came to 8 bases. The CDR3 DNA reads as TGTGCCAGCAGTGAATTCGTAGCCAATCAGCCCCAGCATTTT. Protein: CASSEFVANQPQHF. Drawing the rest from reference TRBV2 and TRBJ1-5, the complete variable domain is EPEVTQTPSHQVTQMGQEVILRCVPISNHLYFYWYRQILGQKVEFLVSFYNNEISEKSEIFDDQFSVERPDGSNFTLKIRSTKLEDSAMYFCASSEFVANQPQHFGDGTRLSIL.

The V call is TRBV6-1, the J call TRBJ2-3, with D possibly matching TRBD1 (6 bases). Trimming left V 2 bases short and J 3 bases short, with 18 bases between. From germline, CDR1 is MNHNS and CDR2 SASEGT. The CDR3 length is 17 residues. CDR3 in amino acids: CASSERSQGYSTDTQYF. DNA of the CDR3: TGTGCCAGCAGTGAAAGGTCCCAGGGGTACTCAACAGATACGCAGTATTTT.

The DNA for the CDR3 is TGTGCTAGTGGTTTCCGCGACAGGGTGTATGGCTACACCTTC. Encoded protein: CASGFRDRVYGYTF. The chain employs TRBV12-5 and TRBJ1-2, with 7 nucleotides matching TRBD1. The ends lost 3 bases at V and 5 bases at J; junction bases unmatched: 6. Germline V gene sequence: CDR1 LGHNT, CDR2 FRNRAP. The CDR3 has 14 residues. Drawing the rest from reference TRBV12-5 and TRBJ1-2, the complete variable domain is DARVTQTPRHKVTEMGQEVTMRCQPILGHNTVFWYRQTMMQGLELLAYFRNRAPLDDSGMPKDRFSAEMPDATLATLKIQPSEPRDSAVYFCASGFRDRVYGYTFGSGTRLTVV.

The chain uses TRBV6-6 and TRBJ1-3; TRBD1 matches 8 bases. The CDR3 consists of 15 residues. The germline V gene has CDR1 MNHNY and CDR2 SVGAGI (reference sequence). After removal of 6 bases from V and 3 bases from J, the junction contained 7 bases not matched to a gene. The CDR3 nucleotides read TGTGCCAGCAGGCAGGGGGCTCTCCTTGGAAACACCATATATTTT. It specifies CASRQGALLGNTIYF.

The V and J genes are TRBV5-1 and TRBJ2-3; 8 bases line up with TRBD2. Germline V gives CDR1 SGHRS, CDR2 YFSETQ. V shed 0 bases, J shed 2 bases, and the junction held 5 bases outside the gene matches. This CDR3 is 16 amino acids long. The CDR3 DNA reads TGCGCCAGCAGCTTGGGTGGGACTAGGATCACAGATACGCAGTATTTT. Protein: CASSLGGTRITDTQYF.

This clone was found many times. The chain recombines TRBV6-5 with TRBJ1-2; D gene ambiguous. Between the trimmed V and J ends, which lost 2 bases and 12 bases, there was a span of 19 bases. This CDR3 region has 14 residues. Germline V CDR1 and CDR2: MNHEY, SVGAGI. The CDR3 spells CASSYGQEAEPHTF. The CDR3 DNA sequence: TGTGCCAGCAGTTACGGTCAGGAGGCAGAGCCCCACACCTTC.

The gene calls are TRBV6-2 or TRBV6-3 and TRBJ2-1; 10 positions agree with TRBD2. CDR3 size: 16 residues. Trimming removed 2 bases from V and 8 bases from J; junction bases left unmatched: 9. Germline assignment: CDR1 MNHEY and CDR2 SVGEGT. The CDR3 here is CASSYESGGVLYEQFF. The CDR3 nucleotides are TGTGCCAGCAGTTACGAGAGCGGGGGGGTTCTCTATGAGCAGTTCTTC.

V usage is TRBV6-2 or TRBV6-3 and J usage is TRBJ2-7; D remains ambiguous. V dropped 6 bases and J dropped 2 bases, with 14 bases sitting between them. The germline gives CDR1 MNHEY, CDR2 SVGEGT. This CDR3 region has 14 residues. This CDR3 reads CASSEAGIPYEQYF. The CDR3 DNA follows: TGTGCCAGCAGCGAGGCAGGCATCCCCTACGAGCAGTACTTC.

J is TRBJ2-3 and V is TRBV5-1; TRBD1 aligns across 8 bases. Germline V CDR1 and CDR2: SGHRS, YFSETQ. J was trimmed by 0 bases and V by 3 bases; bases with no gene match: 15. The CDR3 loop spans 19 amino acids. CDR3 DNA sequence: TGCGCCAGCAGCTACCGGCCCGGGACAGGTCGTTCTAGCACAGATACGCAGTATTTT. Translation gives CASSYRPGTGRSSTDTQYF.

This chain connects TRBV7-2 to TRBJ2-1; possible D gene TRBD1, 5 bases. Germline CDR1 is SGHTA and CDR2 is FQGNSA. The CDR3 runs 15 residues. V was cut by 1 base and J by 4 bases, with 11 bases left in between. CDR3 loop: CASSLDQGGYNEQFF. CDR3 sequence (DNA): TGTGCCAGCAGCTTAGATCAGGGTGGGTACAATGAGCAGTTCTTC.

J is TRBJ1-4 and V is TRBV18; 10 positions match TRBD1. Germline trimming cut 4 bases from V and 3 bases from J; bases unmatched to any gene: 8. This CDR3 spans 17 amino acids. In germline, CDR1 is KGHSH, CDR2 LQKENI. The CDR3 here is CASSLSDRGRSNEKLFF. CDR3 in DNA: TGTGCCAGCTCACTATCCGACAGGGGGCGATCTAATGAAAAACTGTTTTTT.

The gene calls are TRBV11-1 and TRBJ1-1; 10 bases match TRBD1. Germline trimming cut 2 bases from V and 4 bases from J; bases unmatched to any gene: 4. CDR1 and CDR2 (germline): SGHAT, FQDESV (reference sequence). The CDR3 totals 15 residues. CDR3 sequence: CASSLSGQGGTEAFF. As DNA, the CDR3 is TGTGCCAGCAGCTTAAGTGGACAGGGGGGCACTGAAGCTTTCTTT.

The chain employs TRBV3-1 (or the pseudogene TRBV3-2) and TRBJ1-1; D unclear. This CDR3 is 12 amino acids long. The V gene lost 1 base and the J gene lost 8 bases, with 8 bases spanning the gap. The V gene's germline CDR1 is LGHDT and CDR2 YNNKEL (reference sequence). CDR3 DNA: TGTGCCAGCAGCCAAGTCGAGTTCGAAGCTTTCTTT. This sequence encodes CASSQVEFEAFF.

To note about this clone: One end of the junction is discordant with germline, which a read error may explain. The V and J genes are TRBV19 and TRBJ1-1; possibly TRBD1 for D (5 bases). The CDR3 spans 11 residues. Germline CDR1 reads LNHDA; CDR2 reads SQIVND (reference sequence). The CDR3 loop is CASSPQTGLYF. Written as DNA, the CDR3 is TGTGCCAGTAGTCCGCAAACGGGACTGTACTTT.

V and J are TRBV5-6 and TRBJ2-2; D is possibly TRBD1 (6 bases). The CDR3 spans 14 residues. The V and J ends lost 2 bases and 5 bases respectively, with 10 bases between them. The germline V gene encodes CDR1 SGHDT and CDR2 YYEEEE. CDR3 sequence (DNA): TGTGCCAGCAGCTTAGTCACAGGGACCGGGGAGCTGTTTTTT. Amino acid sequence: CASSLVTGTGELFF.

This clone was seen once. The chain links TRBV30 to TRBJ2-7, with 11 bases that match TRBD2. The germline V gene encodes CDR1 GTSNPN and CDR2 SVGIG (reference sequence). Trimming at V came to 3 bases and at J to 0 bases, leaving 4 bases not matched to a gene. The CDR3 runs to 15 residues. In DNA form, the CDR3 reads TGTGCCTGGAGACCACTAGCGGGGGACTCCTACGAGCAGTACTTC. It codes for CAWRPLAGDSYEQYF. The full variable domain, in which reference TRBV30 and TRBJ2-7 provide the parts outside the CDR3, is SQTIHQWPATLVQPVGSPLSLECTVEGTSNPNLYWYRQAAGRGLQLLFYSVGIGQISSEVPQNLSASRPQDRQFILSSKKLLLSDSGFYLCAWRPLAGDSYEQYFGPGTRLTVT.

This clone has more than one count but fewer than ten. CDR3 DNA: TGTGCCTGGAGTCCCACCTCCTTGGTCTCTGGAAACACCATATATTTT. Protein: CAWSPTSLVSGNTIYF. The V and J genes are TRBV30 and TRBJ1-3; D not certain. The CDR3 contains 16 residues. V dropped 2 bases and J dropped 0 bases, with 14 bases sitting between them. CDR1 is GTSNPN, CDR2 SVGIG, per germline (reference sequence).

This clone has only a few counts. The rearrangement uses TRBV2 and TRBJ1-6; D unresolved. Germline CDR1 is SNHLY and CDR2 is FYNNEI. V was pared by 4 bases and J by 4 bases, with 11 bases between. This CDR3 is built from 15 residues. The CDR3 DNA sequence: TGTGCCAGCAGTGCTGAGAGTAGATATAATTCACCCCTCCACTTT. This encodes CASSAESRYNSPLHF.

This chain links TRBV5-5 with TRBJ2-3, with D perhaps matching TRBD1 (6 bases). Trimming left V 6 bases short and J 0 bases short, with 11 bases between. CDR1 is SGHKS, CDR2 YYEKEE, per germline (reference sequence). CDR3 length: 14 residues. CDR3 protein: CASTWQGSTDTQYF. CDR3 sequence (DNA): TGTGCCAGCACCTGGCAGGGGAGCACAGATACGCAGTATTTT.

The rearrangement links TRBV5-1 to TRBJ1-2; D perhaps matches TRBD1 (5 bases). The CDR3 runs to 14 residues. The ends were cut back, 4 bases at V and 8 bases at J, with 18 bases in the middle. The germline V gene encodes CDR1 SGHRS and CDR2 YFSETQ. The CDR3 coding sequence is TGCGCCAGCAGCCCAGGGATAAGGGAGAGCGGCTACACCTTC. This sequence encodes CASSPGIRESGYTF.

V is TRBV7-8 and J is TRBJ1-1, with TRBD1 matching 8 bases. CDR3 length: 16 amino acids. The germline gives CDR1 SGHVS, CDR2 FQNEAQ. Germline trimming cut 5 bases from V and 2 bases from J; bases unmatched to any gene: 10. The CDR3 is CASSPGRTGRNTEAFF. DNA of the CDR3: TGTGCCAGCAGCCCAGGGCGGACAGGGCGAAACACTGAAGCTTTCTTT.

This clone was found a few times. CDR3 sequence reads: CASSRTGQNYGYTF. The CDR3 nucleotides read TGTGCCAGCAGCCGCACCGGACAGAACTATGGCTACACCTTC. The chain uses TRBV7-2 and TRBJ1-2, with a weak D call TRBD1 (6 bases). There are 14 residues in the CDR3. Trimming cost V 5 bases and J 2 bases, with 12 bases left between them. CDR1 SGHTA and CDR2 FQGNSA come from the germline V gene.

The chain has TRBV3-1 (or the pseudogene TRBV3-2) and TRBJ1-2; no reliable D call. The CDR3 contains 14 residues. The germline gives CDR1 LGHDT, CDR2 YNNKEL (reference sequence). Trimming left V 6 bases short and J 0 bases short, with 11 bases between. The CDR3 region has the DNA TGTGCCAGCAGTCCCTGGGATGCTAACTATGGCTACACCTTC. It encodes CASSPWDANYGYTF.

This clone was picked up one time. CDR3 loop: CASSYSTGGRNTEAFF. CDR3 nucleotides: TGTGCCAGCAGTTACAGCACAGGGGGGAGGAACACTGAAGCTTTCTTT. V and J are TRBV6-5 and TRBJ1-1, with 8 bases that match TRBD1. Per germline, CDR1 MNHEY and CDR2 SVGAGI. CDR3 size: 16 residues. J was trimmed by 1 base and V by 2 bases; bases with no gene match: 6.